This TCR beta chain is drawn from a study of blood T cell repertoires in COVID-19. Background on the study: Researchers got acute and convalescent COVID-19 samples from the United States, Italy and Spain. T cells, B-cell-depleted T cells, or PBMCs supplied cDNA or gDNA.

There are 15 residues in the CDR3. V gave up 4 bases and J gave up 3 bases, with 16 bases separating them. Germline loops: CDR1 LGHNA, CDR2 YNFKEQ. TCRdb keeps only in-frame clones here, not all; method: immunoSEQ multiplex PCR. Of roughly 120,000 clones listed, approximately 89% were seen once; the top ten hold approximately 5.1%. The clonotype originates from a woman in her fifties or sixties with COVID-19, enrolled during active disease. This chain uses TRBV4-2 with TRBJ2-7; maybe TRBD1 (6 bases). The sample consisted of peripheral blood. The CDR3 sequence: CASSPTGTQSYEQYF. CDR3 in DNA: TGTGCCAGCAGCCCTACCGGGACACAAAGCTACGAGCAGTACTTC.